What follows describes a single T cell receptor beta chain. This sample stems from a study of blood T cell repertoires in COVID-19. Overall study context: Acute-phase and convalescent COVID-19 samples originated in the United States, Italy and Spain. From T cells, B-cell-depleted T cells, or PBMCs came the material, which was cDNA or gDNA.

Patients in Seattle were enrolled during active infection, then followed longitudinally. In the authors' methods: The assay estimated nucleated cells by amplifying reference gene primers. Sequencing was performed with immunoSEQ multiplex PCR; in TCRdb, only in-frame clones are kept and a portion is missing. V and J calls and clone size follow that table, whereas D and trimming were derived from the DNA. This table has hundreds of thousands of clones, approximately 91% appearing once. The sequence derives from a woman aged 70-85 years with COVID-19, enrolled during active disease. Sequencing input: peripheral blood.

The CDR3 DNA reads as TGTGCCAGCAGCCAGGGGACAGGGCAAAATGGCTACACCTTC. It translates to CASSQGTGQNGYTF. The chain is built from TRBV5-4 and TRBJ1-2, with TRBD1 matching 9 bases. CDR1 SGHNT and CDR2 YYREEE come from the germline V gene (reference sequence). The CDR3 consists of 14 residues. V trimming: 4 bases; J trimming: 6 bases; junction bases outside the gene matches: 7.